This is a list of T cell receptor beta chains from one sample in a study of T cell repertoires in cytomegalovirus infection. TCRdb fed the reads into MiXCR, producing one record per CDR3 protein. The table has about 770,000 distinct CDR3 sequences, under 35% seen once. Their specific antigens are unknown. The sequences come from cultured CD8+ T cells from PBMCs, collected from culture after CMV antigen stimulation. The source of these receptors is a human donor in good health (CMV status not recorded). Some clones in this sample may be carry-over from other donors' samples. Each CDR3 is given with its conserved first and last residue. The D gene is left open where the match is weak. Only some rows state a clone size, as once, few, many or a class for expanded clones.

clone size	J gene	V gene	D gene	CDR3 protein	CDR3 DNA
few	TRBJ1-4	TRBV4-3	-	CASSQDSPGKLFF	TGCGCCAGCAGCCAAGATAGCCCTGGGAAACTGTTTTTT
few	TRBJ2-2	TRBV4-1	TRBD2	CASSQELAGGGTGELFF	TGCGCCAGCAGCCAGGAACTAGCGGGGGGCGGTACCGGGGAGCTGTTTTTT
many	TRBJ2-3	TRBV7-9	-	CASSLRQGYTDTQYF	TGTGCCAGCAGCTTAAGGCAGGGGTACACAGATACGCAGTATTTT
few	TRBJ2-4	TRBV28	-	CASHTWQGILAKNIQYF	TGTGCCAGTCACACTTGGCAGGGGATTCTAGCCAAAAACATTCAGTACTTC
-	TRBJ2-5	TRBV27	-	CASSLAALRGTQYF	TGTGCCAGCAGTTTAGCGGCCCTCAGGGGGACCCAGTACTTC
-	TRBJ2-1	TRBV2	TRBD2	CASSRAGGTDNEQFF	TGTGCCAGCAGCCGGGCGGGGGGGACGGACAATGAGCAGTTCTTC
many	TRBJ1-4	TRBV7-2	TRBD1	CASSLGTGKDEKLFF	TGTGCCAGCAGCTTAGGGACAGGAAAAGACGAAAAACTGTTTTTT
-	TRBJ1-1	TRBV7-9	-	CASNQDGNTEAFF	TGTGCCAGCAACCAGGACGGGAACACTGAAGCTTTCTTT
-	TRBJ1-5	TRBV4-2	-	CASSQDLGELQPQHF	TGTGCCAGCAGCCAAGATCTAGGGGAACTTCAGCCCCAGCATTTT
few	TRBJ2-3	TRBV4-3	-	CASSQASMRTTDTQYF	TGCGCCAGCAGCCAAGCTTCGATGCGGACCACAGATACGCAGTATTTT
once	TRBJ2-1	TRBV4-3	TRBD2	CASSRLAGDDNEQFF	TGCGCCAGCAGCCGACTAGCGGGGGACGACAATGAGCAGTTCTTC
-	TRBJ2-3	TRBV7-6	-	CASSSRIGDTQYF	TGTGCTAGCAGCTCTCGAATAGGAGATACGCAGTATTTT
-	TRBJ2-5	TRBV6-5	-	CASSLTNGETQYF	TGTGCCAGCAGTTTAACAAACGGGGAGACCCAGTACTTC
-	TRBJ2-5	TRBV25-1	-	CASKSGETQYF	TGTGCCAGCAAGTCGGGAGAGACCCAGTACTTC
many	TRBJ1-1	TRBV11-2	-	CASSLDVGGTEAFF	TGTGCCAGCAGCTTAGATGTGGGGGGGACTGAAGCTTTCTTT
-	TRBJ2-1	TRBV19	-	CASSIGYGLASDEQFF	TGTGCCAGTAGTATAGGATACGGGCTAGCGTCGGATGAGCAGTTCTTC
-	TRBJ2-5	TRBV7-8	-	CASSLAPWRRMEPLKETQYF	TGTGCCAGCAGCTTAGCCCCCTGGAGGAGAATGGAGCCCCTAAAAGAGACCCAGTACTTC
few	TRBJ2-1	TRBV6-5	TRBD1	CASSYSDREHEQFF	TGTGCCAGCAGTTACTCTGACAGGGAACATGAGCAGTTCTTC
few	TRBJ1-3	TRBV10-3	-	CAIRSDTSNGNTIYF	TGTGCCATCAGGTCCGACACTTCTAATGGAAACACCATATATTTT
-	TRBJ1-5	TRBV19	-	CASSIVPIPSNQPQHF	TGTGCCAGTAGTATAGTACCGATACCGAGCAATCAGCCCCAGCATTTT
-	TRBJ2-3	TRBV5-4	-	CASSLPSERVTSTDTQYF	TGTGCCAGCAGCTTGCCCTCGGAAAGAGTTACTAGCACAGATACGCAGTATTTT
-	TRBJ1-6	TRBV10-2	TRBD1	CASSGLRGPSAENSPLHF	TGCGCCAGCAGCGGTCTCAGGGGGCCGAGTGCGGAGAATTCACCCCTCCACTTT
many	TRBJ2-7	TRBV7-8	TRBD1	CASSGGTGAPYEQYF	TGTGCCAGCAGCGGAGGGACAGGGGCTCCCTACGAGCAGTACTTC
-	TRBJ2-5	TRBV7-9	-	CASSPLGTSYQETQYF	TGTGCCAGCAGCCCCCTCGGGACGTCGTACCAAGAGACCCAGTACTTC
few	TRBJ1-2	TRBV6-1	-	CASSEMGANYGYTF	TGTGCCAGCAGTGAAATGGGAGCTAACTATGGCTACACCTTC
-	TRBJ2-5	TRBV7-9	TRBD1	CASRPPGQGAGGKETQYF	TGTGCCAGCAGGCCCCCGGGACAGGGGGCAGGAGGGAAAGAGACCCAGTACTTC
-	TRBJ1-3	TRBV20-1	-	CSAPDADSGNTIYF	TGCAGTGCCCCCGACGCAGACTCTGGAAACACCATATATTTT
few	TRBJ2-5	TRBV4-2	TRBD1	CASSQDPQTGVGETQYF	TGTGCCAGCAGCCAAGACCCCCAGACAGGGGTTGGAGAGACCCAGTACTTC
few	TRBJ1-2	TRBV7-2	-	CASSYRASEGYTF	TGTGCCAGCAGTTACAGGGCCTCTGAGGGCTACACCTTC
many	TRBJ2-6	TRBV7-9	-	CASIPRGFSSGANVLTF	TGTGCCAGCATACCCAGGGGCTTTAGCTCTGGGGCCAACGTCCTGACTTTC